The clone carrying this TCR beta chain was detected many times. Antigen: not known. This sample was included in a study of Graves' ophthalmopathy and Graves' hyperthyroidism. Study outcomes and limitations: Between ophthalmopathy and stable hyperthyroidism, a 13-signature model drew a separation with just over 85% sensitivity and about 81% specificity. The majority of expanded thyroid clonotypes above 0.001 frequency also occurred in blood.

With V trimmed by 3 bases and J by 4 bases, 12 bases remained unmatched. The germline V gene encodes CDR1 MDHEN and CDR2 SYDVKM. The CDR3 runs to 17 residues. Researchers took RNA transcripts and amplified TCR beta CDR3 regions from them. RT-PCR with HTBI primers came first, then second-round multiplex PCR. TCRdb itself ran the multiplex PCR reads through MiXCR, one entry per CDR3 protein. The repertoire holds about 620,000 distinct CDR3 sequences, with over 20% as singletons. The stable label applied to hyperthyroidism with no ophthalmopathy within 18 months of follow-up. Lactation, pregnancy, uncontrolled infections and other autoimmune diseases were all grounds for excluding patients.

The sequence was collected from a woman aged 18-35 years with stable Graves' hyperthyroidism. Some clones in this sample may be carry-over from other donors' samples. The chain recombines TRBV28 with TRBJ1-5; 7 bases fit TRBD1. The sequencing sample was made of peripheral blood. CDR3 sequence (DNA): TGTGCCAGCAGTTTTTCCTTTATCCAGGGGGGAAATCAGCCCCAGCATTTT. As protein: CASSFSFIQGGNQPQHF.